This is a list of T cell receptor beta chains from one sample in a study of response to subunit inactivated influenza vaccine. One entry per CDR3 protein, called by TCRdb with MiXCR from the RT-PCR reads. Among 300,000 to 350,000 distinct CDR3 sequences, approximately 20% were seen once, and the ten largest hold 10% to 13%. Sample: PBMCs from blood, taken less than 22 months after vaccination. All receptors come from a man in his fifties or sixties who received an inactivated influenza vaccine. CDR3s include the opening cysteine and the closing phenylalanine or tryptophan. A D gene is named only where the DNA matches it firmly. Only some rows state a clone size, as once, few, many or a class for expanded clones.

DNA: TGTGCCAGTAAAAGGGGGGCCTCGGAGTCCTATGGCTACACCTTC
CDR3: CASKRGASESYGYTF
D: .
size: .
V: TRBV19
J: TRBJ1-2

DNA: TGTGCCAGCAGCCTCCGGTACCAAGAGACCCAGTACTTC
CDR3: CASSLRYQETQYF
D: .
size: few
V: TRBV7-6
J: TRBJ2-5

DNA: TGTGCCTGGAGTGTGGTCTCAGAGGTCCCTGAAGCTTTCTTT
CDR3: CAWSVVSEVPEAFF
D: .
size: few
V: TRBV30
J: TRBJ1-1

DNA: TGTGCCAGCAGCTTAGCGTGGCAGGACGAGCAGTACTTC
CDR3: CASSLAWQDEQYF
D: .
size: .
V: TRBV7-2
J: TRBJ2-7

DNA: TGTGCCACCAGTGATTCTGGGAGGGCCAACGAGCAGTACTTC
CDR3: CATSDSGRANEQYF
D: TRBD2
size: few
V: TRBV24-1
J: TRBJ2-7

DNA: TGTGCCAGCAGCCCATCGTTTAGCGGGACGAACACCGGGGAGCTGTTTTTT
CDR3: CASSPSFSGTNTGELFF
D: TRBD2
size: many
V: TRBV4-2
J: TRBJ2-2

DNA: TGTGCCATCAGTGGGGGGACAGGGAATCAGCCCCAGCATTTT
CDR3: CAISGGTGNQPQHF
D: TRBD1
size: .
V: TRBV10-3
J: TRBJ1-5

DNA: TGTGCCAGCAGAGTCCTCAATGAGCAGTTCTTC
CDR3: CASRVLNEQFF
D: .
size: .
V: TRBV11-2
J: TRBJ2-1

DNA: TGTGCCAGCAGTTCGCTAGACCCAATGTATGAGCAGTTCTTC
CDR3: CASSSLDPMYEQFF
D: .
size: few
V: TRBV27
J: TRBJ2-1

DNA: TGTGCCAGCAGCTTTGCGGGAGCCCGCACTGAGCAGTTCTTC
CDR3: CASSFAGARTEQFF
D: TRBD2
size: few
V: TRBV7-9
J: TRBJ2-1

DNA: TGCAGTGCTAGAGAGGCTAGCGGGGGGACAGATACGCAGTATTTT
CDR3: CSAREASGGTDTQYF
D: TRBD2
size: .
V: TRBV20-1
J: TRBJ2-3

DNA: TGCAGTGCTAACCCCGGACAGGATAACACTGAAGCTTTCTTT
CDR3: CSANPGQDNTEAFF
D: TRBD1
size: few
V: TRBV20-1
J: TRBJ1-1

DNA: TGCAGTGCTAGAGATCGCGCCGAATACGAGCAGTACTTC
CDR3: CSARDRAEYEQYF
D: .
size: .
V: TRBV20-1
J: TRBJ2-7

DNA: TGTGCCAGCAGCTTAGTCGCAGGGTTCGGGTCCTACAATGAGCAGTTCTTC
CDR3: CASSLVAGFGSYNEQFF
D: .
size: few
V: TRBV7-2
J: TRBJ2-1

DNA: TGTGCCAGCAGCCAAGATCTCACGGGGGCGAACTTTGGCTACACCTTC
CDR3: CASSQDLTGANFGYTF
D: .
size: .
V: TRBV3-1
J: TRBJ1-2

DNA: TGTGCCAGCAGCAAATGGAGAGGGGGTGCCGCCTCTGGGGCCAACGTCCTGACTTTC
CDR3: CASSKWRGGAASGANVLTF
D: .
size: .
V: TRBV21-1
J: TRBJ2-6

DNA: TGTGCCAGCAGCTTCAACAGGGCTAACTATGGCTACACCTTC
CDR3: CASSFNRANYGYTF
D: .
size: .
V: TRBV11-2
J: TRBJ1-2

DNA: TGTGCCAGCAGACCGGGACTAGCGGGAGTTGAGCAGTTCTTC
CDR3: CASRPGLAGVEQFF
D: TRBD2
size: few
V: TRBV12-3/TRBV12-4
J: TRBJ2-1

DNA: TGTGCCAGCAGCTTGGGACAGGCCACCTACGAGCAGTACTTC
CDR3: CASSLGQATYEQYF
D: TRBD1
size: .
V: TRBV9
J: TRBJ2-7

DNA: TGTGCCAGCAGCCTACTAGCGGGGGGTTACAATGAGCAGTTCTTC
CDR3: CASSLLAGGYNEQFF
D: TRBD2
size: many
V: TRBV7-2
J: TRBJ2-1